The T cell receptor (beta chain) described here comes from a study of OX40 agonist ivuxolimab in advanced cancers. Overall study context: Three patients showed partial responses: one hepatocellular carcinoma and two cutaneous melanoma cases. Overall study results and limits: CD4+ and CD8+ blood T cells expanded clonally by week 6 at 0.1 to 3.0 mg/kg.

Using immunoSEQ multiplex PCR, the repertoire was profiled, and TCRdb retains in-frame clones only, with some absent. The table lists about 22,000 clones, about 82% of them singletons. With regard to this clone: What it recognizes is unknown.

The junction had 4 bases not matched to a gene; V was cut back by 3 bases and J by 0 bases. The CDR3 covers 15 residues. Germline-derived CDR1 and CDR2 are LNHDA and SQIVND (reference sequence). The V call is TRBV19, the J call TRBJ2-7; 8 positions match TRBD2. The source is an adult with an advanced solid tumor such as melanoma, head and neck, liver or kidney cancer. This specimen consisted of CD4+ or CD8+ T cells sorted from blood, obtained in a trial of the OX40 agonist ivuxolimab. The CDR3 reads CASSIGGASSYEQYF. The CDR3 DNA follows: TGTGCCAGTAGTATCGGGGGGGCGAGCTCCTACGAGCAGTACTTC. Together with reference TRBV19 and TRBJ2-7, the CDR3 gives the full variable domain: DGGITQSPKYLFRKEGQNVTLSCEQNLNHDAMYWYRQDPGQGLRLIYYSQIVNDFQKGDIAEGYSVSREKKESFPLTVTSAQKNPTAFYLCASSIGGASSYEQYFGPGTRLTVT.